These 3 T cell receptor beta chains were sequenced from one sample in a study of blood T cell repertoires in COVID-19. Sequencing used immunoSEQ multiplex PCR; TCRdb keeps in-frame clones, though not all of them. The sample has 300,000 or so clones, roughly 87% seen once. The sample consisted of PBMCs or T cells enriched from blood (not recorded which). The source is a woman in her twenties or thirties who had recovered from COVID-19.

This chain joins TRBV13 and TRBJ2-5; 12 bases agree with TRBD1. The CDR3 runs 18 residues. V lost 2 bases and J lost 4; bases outside the gene matches: 11. Per germline, CDR1 PRHDT and CDR2 FYEKMQ (reference sequence). CDR3 coding DNA: TGTGCCAGCAGCTTATGGGGTCCGGGGACAGGGGGCAGAGAGACCCAGTACTTC. Its translation is CASSLWGPGTGGRETQYF.

This chain connects TRBV25-1 to TRBJ1-6; 7 bases agree with TRBD1. V lost 6 bases to trimming and J lost 9 bases; unmatched junction nucleotides: 8. Looked up from germline, CDR1 is MGHDK and CDR2 is SYGVNS. The CDR3 length is 14 residues. CDR3 nucleotide sequence: TGTGCCAGCAGAAAAGGACAGGATACTTCACCCCTCCACTTT. It specifies CASRKGQDTSPLHF.

The chain combines TRBV5-1 with TRBJ2-3; D might be TRBD2 (5 bases). V was pared by 3 bases and J by 4 bases, with 15 bases between. The length of the CDR3 is 15 residues. The V gene's germline CDR1 is SGHRS and CDR2 YFSETQ. The chain's CDR3 is CASSSEPGLADTQYF. The CDR3 coding sequence is TGCGCCAGCAGCTCAGAACCGGGGTTGGCAGATACGCAGTATTTT.